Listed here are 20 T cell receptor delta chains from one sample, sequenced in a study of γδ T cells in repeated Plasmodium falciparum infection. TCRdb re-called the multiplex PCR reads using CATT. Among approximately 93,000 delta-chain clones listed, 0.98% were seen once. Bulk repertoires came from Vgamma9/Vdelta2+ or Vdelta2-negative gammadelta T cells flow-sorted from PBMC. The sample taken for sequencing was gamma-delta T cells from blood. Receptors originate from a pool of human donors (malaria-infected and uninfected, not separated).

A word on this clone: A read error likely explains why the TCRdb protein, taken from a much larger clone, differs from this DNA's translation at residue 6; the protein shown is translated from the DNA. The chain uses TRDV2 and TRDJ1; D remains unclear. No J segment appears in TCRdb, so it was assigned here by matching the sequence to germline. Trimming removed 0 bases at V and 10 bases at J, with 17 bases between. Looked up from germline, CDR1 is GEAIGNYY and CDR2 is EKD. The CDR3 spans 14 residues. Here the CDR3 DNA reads TGTGCCTGTGACACCCATTTTGTAGTTGGCGTACTCATCTTT. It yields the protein CACDTHFVVGVLIF.

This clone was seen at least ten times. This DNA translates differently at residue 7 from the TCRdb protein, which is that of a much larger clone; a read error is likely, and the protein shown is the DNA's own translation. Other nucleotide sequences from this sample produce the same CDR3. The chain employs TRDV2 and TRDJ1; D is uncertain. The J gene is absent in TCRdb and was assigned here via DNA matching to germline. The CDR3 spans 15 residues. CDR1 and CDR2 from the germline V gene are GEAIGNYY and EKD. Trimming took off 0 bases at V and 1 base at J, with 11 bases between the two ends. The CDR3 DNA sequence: TGTGCCTGTGACACCGTCAGAGCGCTCACCGATAAACTCATCTTT. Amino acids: CACDTVRALTDKLIF.

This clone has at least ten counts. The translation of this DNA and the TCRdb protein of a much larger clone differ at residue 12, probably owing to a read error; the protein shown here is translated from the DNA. In DNA form, the CDR3 reads TGTGCTCTTGGGGACTCTTCCTACAGATACGCGCCCGATAAACTCATCTTT. This translates into CALGDSSYRYAPDKLIF. The rearrangement joins TRDV1 to TRDJ1, with 8 nucleotides matching TRDD2. Assignment of the J gene here rests on matching the DNA to germline, because TCRdb gives none. V dropped 3 bases and J dropped 3; count of bases not matched to a gene: 12. The CDR3 is made up of 17 amino acids. From germline, CDR1 is TSWWSYY and CDR2 QGS.

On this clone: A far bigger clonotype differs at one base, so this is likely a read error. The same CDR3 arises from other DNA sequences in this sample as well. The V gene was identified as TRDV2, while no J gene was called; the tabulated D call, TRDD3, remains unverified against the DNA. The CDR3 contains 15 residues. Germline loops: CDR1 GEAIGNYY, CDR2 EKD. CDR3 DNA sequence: TGTGCCTGTGACATTCTTGGGATGGGCACCGATAAACTTATCTTT. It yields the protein CACDILGMGTDKLIF.

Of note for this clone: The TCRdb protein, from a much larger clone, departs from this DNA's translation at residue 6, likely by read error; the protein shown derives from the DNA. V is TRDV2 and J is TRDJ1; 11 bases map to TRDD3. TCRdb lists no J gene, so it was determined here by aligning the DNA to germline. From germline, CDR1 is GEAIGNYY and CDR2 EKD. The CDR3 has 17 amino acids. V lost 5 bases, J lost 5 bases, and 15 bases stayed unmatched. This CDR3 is CACVRSYWGIVQDKLIF. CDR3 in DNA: TGTGCCTGTGTCCGAAGCTACTGGGGGATAGTTCAGGATAAACTCATCTTT.

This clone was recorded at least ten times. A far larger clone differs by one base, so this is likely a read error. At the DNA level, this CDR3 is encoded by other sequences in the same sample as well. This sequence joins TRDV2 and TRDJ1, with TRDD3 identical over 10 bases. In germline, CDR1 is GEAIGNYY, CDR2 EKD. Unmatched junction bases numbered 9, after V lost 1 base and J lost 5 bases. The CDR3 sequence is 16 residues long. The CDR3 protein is CACDTVSLGDKDKLIF. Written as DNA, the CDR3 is TGTGCCTGTGACACTGTTTCGCTGGGGGATAAAGATAAACTCATCTTT.

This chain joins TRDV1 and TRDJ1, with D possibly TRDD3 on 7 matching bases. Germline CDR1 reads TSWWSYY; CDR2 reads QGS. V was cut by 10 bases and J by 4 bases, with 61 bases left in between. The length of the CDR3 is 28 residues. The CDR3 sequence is CARRKRKDERGKSLGIPRGGWSVDKLIF. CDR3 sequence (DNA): TGTGCTCGTAGGAAACGAAAGGACGAAAGGGGAAAGTCCCTTGGTATTCCTAGGGGGGGATGGTCGGTCGATAAACTCATCTTT.

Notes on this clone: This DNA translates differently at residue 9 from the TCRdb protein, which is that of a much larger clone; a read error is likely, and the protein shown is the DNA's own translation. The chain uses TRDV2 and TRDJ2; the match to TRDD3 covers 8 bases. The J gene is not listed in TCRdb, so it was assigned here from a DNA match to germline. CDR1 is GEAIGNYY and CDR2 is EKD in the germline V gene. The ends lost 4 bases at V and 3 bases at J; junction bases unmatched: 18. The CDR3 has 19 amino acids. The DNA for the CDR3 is TGTGCCTGTGATCCATCATCGAATGCTACTGGGGGTCTGACAGCACAACTCTTCTTT. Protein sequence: CACDPSSNATGGLTAQLFF.

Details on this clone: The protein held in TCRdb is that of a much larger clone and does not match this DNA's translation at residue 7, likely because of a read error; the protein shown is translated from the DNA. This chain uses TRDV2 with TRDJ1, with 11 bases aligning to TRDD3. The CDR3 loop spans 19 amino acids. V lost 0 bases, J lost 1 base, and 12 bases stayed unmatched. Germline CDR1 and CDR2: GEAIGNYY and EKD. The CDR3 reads CACDTEFWGIHLGTDKLIF. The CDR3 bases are TGTGCCTGTGACACCGAGTTCTGGGGGATACACTTGGGCACCGATAAACTCATCTTT.

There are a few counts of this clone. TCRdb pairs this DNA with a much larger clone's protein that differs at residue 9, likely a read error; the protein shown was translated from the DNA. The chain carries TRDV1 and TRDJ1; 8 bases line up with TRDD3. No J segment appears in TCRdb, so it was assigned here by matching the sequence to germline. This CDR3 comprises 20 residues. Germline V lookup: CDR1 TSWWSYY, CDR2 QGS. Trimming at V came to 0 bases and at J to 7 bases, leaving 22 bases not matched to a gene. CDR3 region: CALGELDFPLGDTKWGKLIF. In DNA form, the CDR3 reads TGTGCTCTTGGGGAACTTGACTTTCCCTTAGGGGATACCAAATGGGGTAAACTCATCTTT.

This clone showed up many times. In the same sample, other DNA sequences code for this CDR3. The CDR3 loop reads CALGVNNFPPRRNTDKLIF. The CDR3 DNA reads as TGTGCTCTTGGGGTGAACAACTTCCCCCCAAGGAGGAACACCGATAAACTCATCTTT. The chain carries TRDV1 and TRDJ1; D is possibly TRDD2 (5 bases). Germline CDR1 is TSWWSYY and CDR2 is QGS. The CDR3 is 19 residues long. The germline V and J ends were trimmed by 4 bases and 0 bases, with 24 bases remaining between them.

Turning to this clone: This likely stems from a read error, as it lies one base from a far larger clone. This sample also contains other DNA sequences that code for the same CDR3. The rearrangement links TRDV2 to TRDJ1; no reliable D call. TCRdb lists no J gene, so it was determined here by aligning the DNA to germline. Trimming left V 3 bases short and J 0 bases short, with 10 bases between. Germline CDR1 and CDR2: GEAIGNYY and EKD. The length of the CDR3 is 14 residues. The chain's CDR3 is CACDAISYTDKLIF. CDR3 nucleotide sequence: TGTGCCTGTGACGCTATCTCGTACACCGATAAACTCATCTTT.

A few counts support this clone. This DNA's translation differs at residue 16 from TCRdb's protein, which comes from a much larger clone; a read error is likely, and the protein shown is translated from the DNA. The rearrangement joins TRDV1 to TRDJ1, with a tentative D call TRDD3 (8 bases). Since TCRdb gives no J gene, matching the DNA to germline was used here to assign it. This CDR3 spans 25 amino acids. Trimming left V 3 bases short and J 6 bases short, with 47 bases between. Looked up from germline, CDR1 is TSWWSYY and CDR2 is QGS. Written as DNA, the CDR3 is TGTGCTCTTGGGGAGGCCCTATTCCTACGTTGGGTGCCTGGGGGACCCCGCCTACGGGGCTATAAACTCATCTTT. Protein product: CALGEALFLRWVPGGPRLRGYKLIF.

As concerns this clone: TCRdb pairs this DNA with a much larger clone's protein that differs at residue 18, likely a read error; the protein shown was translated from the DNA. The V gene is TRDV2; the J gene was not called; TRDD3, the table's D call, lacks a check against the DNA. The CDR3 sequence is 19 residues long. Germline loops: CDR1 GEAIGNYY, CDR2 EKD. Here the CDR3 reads CACDTGRWGIRGGTDKLTF. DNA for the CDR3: TGTGCCTGTGACACCGGGCGGTGGGGGATACGCGGGGGGACCGATAAACTCACCTTT.

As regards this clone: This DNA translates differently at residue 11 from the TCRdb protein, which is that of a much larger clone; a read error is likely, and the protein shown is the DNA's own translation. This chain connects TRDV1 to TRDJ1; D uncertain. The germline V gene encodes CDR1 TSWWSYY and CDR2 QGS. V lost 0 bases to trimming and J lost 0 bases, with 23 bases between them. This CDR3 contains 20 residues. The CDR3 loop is CALGELQVLPEQTYTDKLIF. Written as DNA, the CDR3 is TGTGCTCTTGGGGAACTGCAGGTTTTACCGGAGCAAACGTACACCGATAAACTCATCTTT.

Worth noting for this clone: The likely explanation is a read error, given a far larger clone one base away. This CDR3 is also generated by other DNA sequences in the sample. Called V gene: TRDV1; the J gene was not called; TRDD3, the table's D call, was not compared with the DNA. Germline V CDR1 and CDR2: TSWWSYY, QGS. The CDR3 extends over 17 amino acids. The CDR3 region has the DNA TGTGCTCTTGGGGAACTAGTGGGGAGCCTTTACACCGATAAGCTCATCTTT. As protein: CALGELVGSLYTDKLIF.

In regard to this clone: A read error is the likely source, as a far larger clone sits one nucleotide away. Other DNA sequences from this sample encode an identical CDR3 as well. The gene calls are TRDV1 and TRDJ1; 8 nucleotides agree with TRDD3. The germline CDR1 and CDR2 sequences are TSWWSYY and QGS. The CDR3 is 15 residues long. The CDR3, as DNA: TGCGCTCTTGGGGAATATTCGGGGATACCCGATAAACTCATCTTT. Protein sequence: CALGEYSGIPDKLIF.

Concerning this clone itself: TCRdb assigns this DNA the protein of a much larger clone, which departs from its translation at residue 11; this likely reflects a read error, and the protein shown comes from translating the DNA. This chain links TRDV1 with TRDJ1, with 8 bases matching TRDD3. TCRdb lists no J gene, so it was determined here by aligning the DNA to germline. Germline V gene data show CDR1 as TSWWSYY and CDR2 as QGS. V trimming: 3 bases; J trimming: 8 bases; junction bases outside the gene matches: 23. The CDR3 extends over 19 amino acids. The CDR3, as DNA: TGTGCTCTTGGGGATCCGTGGTCGGGTACTGAGGGATACGGCGTAAAACTCATCTTT. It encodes CALGDPWSGTEGYGVKLIF.

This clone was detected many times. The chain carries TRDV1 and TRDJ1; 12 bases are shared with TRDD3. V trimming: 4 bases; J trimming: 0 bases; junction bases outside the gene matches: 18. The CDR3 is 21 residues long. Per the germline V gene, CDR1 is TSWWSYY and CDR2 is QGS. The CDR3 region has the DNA TGTGCTCTTGGGGGAAAATTCCTACACTGGGGGATACCCTTATACACCGATAAACTCATCTTT. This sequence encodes CALGGKFLHWGIPLYTDKLIF.

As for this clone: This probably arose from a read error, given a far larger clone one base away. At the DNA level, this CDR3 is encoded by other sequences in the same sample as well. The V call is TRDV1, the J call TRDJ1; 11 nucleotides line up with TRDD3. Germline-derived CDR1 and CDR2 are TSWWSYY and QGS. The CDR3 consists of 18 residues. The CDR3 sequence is CALGPGGYLVEYTDKLIF. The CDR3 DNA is TGTGCTCTTGGGCCTGGGGGATACCTCGTTGAGTACACTGATAAACTCATCTTT.